The entry below gives a single TCR beta chain sequence along with its context. The V gene end was trimmed by 5 bases and the J gene end by 2 bases; junction bases not matched to a gene: 6. The CDR3 runs to 15 residues. Looked up from germline, CDR1 is LGHNA and CDR2 is YNFKEQ. This specimen comes from a study of cytotoxic CD8 clonotypes in ibrutinib-treated CLL. TCRdb's table, derived via immunoSEQ multiplex PCR, lists solely in-frame clones and lacks some. The sample includes 300,000 to 400,000 clones, roughly 71% of them seen just once. This TCR derives from a human donor with chronic lymphocytic leukemia. The chain has TRBV4-2 and TRBJ2-3, with TRBD1 matching over 8 bases. Here the sequenced sample was PBMCs, taken after 36 months of ibrutinib treatment. The CDR3 coding sequence is TGTGCCAGCAGCACTGGACAGGGAGACACAGATACGCAGTATTTT. Amino acids: CASSTGQGDTDTQYF.